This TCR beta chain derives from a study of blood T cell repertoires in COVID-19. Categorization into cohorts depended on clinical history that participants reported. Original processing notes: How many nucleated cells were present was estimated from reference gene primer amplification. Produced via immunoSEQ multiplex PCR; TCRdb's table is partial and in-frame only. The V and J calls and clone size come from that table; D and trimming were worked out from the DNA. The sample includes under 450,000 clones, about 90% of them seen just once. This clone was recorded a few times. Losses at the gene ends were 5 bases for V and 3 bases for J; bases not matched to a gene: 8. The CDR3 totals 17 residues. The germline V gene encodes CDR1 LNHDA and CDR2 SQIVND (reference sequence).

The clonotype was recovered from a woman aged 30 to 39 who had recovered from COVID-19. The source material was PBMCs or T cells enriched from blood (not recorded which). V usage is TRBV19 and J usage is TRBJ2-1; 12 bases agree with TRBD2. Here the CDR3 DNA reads TGTGCCAGTAGTCCTCGCCTGACTAGCGGGGGCTACAATGAGCAGTTCTTC. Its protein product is CASSPRLTSGGYNEQFF.